The entry below gives a single T cell receptor (beta chain) sequence along with its context. Its cognate antigen is unknown. Looked up from germline, CDR1 is SGHVS and CDR2 is FNYEAQ. The CDR3 spans 13 residues. This sample was included in a study of monozygotic twins with inflammatory bowel disease. During cDNA synthesis, UMIs that each contained a 6-nucleotide sample barcode were added by means of template switching. TCRdb reprocessed the 5' RACE reads, with one entry per CDR3 protein and no DNA. This sample's clone table lists around 450,000 distinct CDR3 sequences. Blood was drawn at over 2 ml per donor. Whole blood without T cell sorting served as the source of isolated total RNA. Study-level points and caveats: Especially with disease activity, IBD patients had fewer clonotypes in common with others than healthy twins did.

Sequencing input: blood. The chain joins TRBV7-6 to TRBJ2-7; the TRBD1 assignment by TCRdb is unverifiable without DNA. The receptor comes from a human donor with ulcerative colitis or Crohn's disease, or a healthy co-twin of an affected twin (not recorded which). CDR3 amino acids: CASSKQGAREQYF.